This TCR beta chain was sequenced during a study of blood T cells in healthy people across ages. Notes on the study in general: Any changes in expanded clonotypes were possibly confounded, as donor CMV status remained unknown. Older age went with lower TCR beta diversity per million T cells, in a roughly linear way.

Primers used in a second PCR of roughly 7 to 12 cycles were a sample-barcoded 5' primer and a J-beta primer mix. Template switching added a 12-random-nucleotide identifier to every cDNA molecule. TCRdb used MiXCR to reprocess the 5' RACE reads, holding one entry per CDR3 protein. The sample holds approximately 1,700,000 distinct CDR3 sequences; about 39% are singletons and the top ten take 20% to 25%. The donors, aged roughly 6 to 90, were healthy Caucasians from Russia. In regard to this clonotype: Its specificity is unknown.

The specimen sequenced was blood. The clonotype originates from a human donor in good health.

The DNA for the CDR3 is TGCAGTCCCAAGGACAGTTCGAACACTGAAGCTTTCTTT. Its protein product is CSPKDSSNTEAFF. This chain connects TRBV20-1 to TRBJ1-1, with a weak D call TRBD1 (6 bases). V shed 8 bases and J shed 1 base, with 14 bases lying between them. The CDR3 covers 13 residues. Germline CDR1 and CDR2: DFQATT and SNEGSKA (reference sequence).